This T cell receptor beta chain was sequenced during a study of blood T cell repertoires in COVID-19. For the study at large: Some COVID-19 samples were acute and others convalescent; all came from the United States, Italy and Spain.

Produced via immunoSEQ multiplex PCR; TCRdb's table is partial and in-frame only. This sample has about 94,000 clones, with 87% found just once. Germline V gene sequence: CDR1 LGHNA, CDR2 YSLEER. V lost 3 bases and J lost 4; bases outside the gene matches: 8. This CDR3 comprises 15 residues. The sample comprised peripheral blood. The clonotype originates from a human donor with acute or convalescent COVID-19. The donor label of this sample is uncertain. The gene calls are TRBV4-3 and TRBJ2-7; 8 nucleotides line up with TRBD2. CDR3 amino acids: CASSHGKRGTYEQYF. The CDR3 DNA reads TGCGCCAGCAGCCATGGAAAGCGGGGGACTTACGAGCAGTACTTC.